A selection of T cell receptor beta chains follows, all from one sample in a study of blood T cell repertoires in COVID-19. TCRdb's copy holds only in-frame clones and misses some; the assay was immunoSEQ multiplex PCR. The table records under 250,000 clones, approximately 91% of them present only once. The specimen sequenced was peripheral blood. The receptors derive from a man aged 25-40 years with COVID-19, enrolled during active disease. Both conserved end residues are part of each CDR3. The D gene is left open where the match is weak. Clone size is shown for a subset of rows, as once, few, many or a class of expanded clone.

clone size,D gene,J gene,V gene,CDR3 protein,CDR3 DNA
-,TRBD1,TRBJ2-7,TRBV6-1,CASSEIGDSSYEQYF,TGTGCCAGCAGTGAAATCGGGGACAGCTCCTACGAGCAGTACTTC
-,TRBD1,TRBJ2-1,TRBV6-2/TRBV6-3,CASSYPGTGSNEQFF,TGTGCCAGCAGTTACCCGGGGACAGGGTCCAATGAGCAGTTCTTC
-,-,TRBJ1-2,TRBV12-3/TRBV12-4,CASSLSRSNGYTF,TGTGCCAGCAGTTTAAGTCGGTCGAATGGCTACACCTTC
-,-,TRBJ1-2,TRBV3-1/TRBV3-2,CASSQDSVQGLGGYTF,TGTGCCAGCAGCCAAGACTCAGTCCAGGGGCTTGGCGGCTACACCTTC
-,-,TRBJ1-4,TRBV5-6,CASSLAGAIGEKLFF,TGTGCCAGCAGCCTTGCGGGGGCGATTGGAGAAAAACTGTTTTTT
-,-,TRBJ1-4,TRBV9,CASSAGGITTNEKLFF,TGTGCCAGCAGCGCGGGGGGGATAACAACTAATGAAAAACTGTTTTTT
-,TRBD2,TRBJ2-1,TRBV5-1,CASSLVGGGAFDEQFF,TGCGCCAGCAGCTTGGTTGGCGGGGGGGCTTTCGATGAGCAGTTCTTC
-,TRBD2,TRBJ2-1,TRBV6-5,CATMSSGGGYNEQFF,TGTGCCACCATGTCTAGCGGGGGGGGGTACAATGAGCAGTTCTTC
once,-,TRBJ1-3,TRBV12-3/TRBV12-4,CASSFGENTIYF,TGTGCCAGCAGTTTCGGGGAGAACACCATATATTTT
once,TRBD1,TRBJ1-6,TRBV20-1,CSAGGQGRNSPLHF,TGCAGTGCTGGTGGACAGGGTCGTAATTCACCCCTCCACTTT
-,TRBD1,TRBJ1-1,TRBV7-9,CASSPRTTGDTEAFF,TGTGCCAGCAGCCCGCGGACCACAGGGGACACTGAAGCTTTCTTT
-,TRBD2,TRBJ2-3,TRBV19,CASSRASGGASTDTQYF,TGTGCCAGTAGTAGGGCTAGCGGGGGCGCCAGCACAGATACGCAGTATTTT
-,TRBD2,TRBJ2-1,TRBV5-4,CASSLSGGGRDEQFF,TGTGCCAGCAGCTTAAGCGGGGGAGGGCGGGATGAGCAGTTCTTC
once,TRBD2,TRBJ2-1,TRBV2,CASSDSSGGPTYNEQFF,TGTGCCAGCAGTGACAGTAGCGGGGGGCCGACTTACAATGAGCAGTTCTTC
-,TRBD1,TRBJ1-3,TRBV5-5,CASSEPGQGRNTIYF,TGTGCCAGCAGCGAGCCGGGACAGGGTAGAAACACCATATATTTT
-,TRBD1,TRBJ1-3,TRBV29-1,CSVGTGRNTIYF,TGCAGCGTGGGGACAGGGCGAAACACCATATATTTT
-,-,TRBJ1-2,TRBV6-5,CASSYDSNYYGYTF,TGTGCCAGCAGTTACGACAGCAACTACTATGGCTACACCTTC
-,-,TRBJ2-2,TRBV5-5,CASSFVSNTGELFF,TGTGCCAGCAGCTTCGTTTCGAACACCGGGGAGCTGTTTTTT
-,TRBD1,TRBJ2-7,TRBV11-2,CASKLGDRGYEQYF,TGTGCCAGCAAGCTTGGGGACAGGGGTTACGAGCAGTACTTC
-,-,TRBJ2-1,TRBV3-1/TRBV3-2,CASSQAANNEQFF,TGTGCCAGCAGCCAAGCAGCGAACAATGAGCAGTTCTTC
once,-,TRBJ1-2,TRBV7-9,CASSLVDNNYGYTF,TGTGCCAGCAGCTTAGTGGACAATAACTATGGCTACACCTTC
-,TRBD1,TRBJ1-6,TRBV11-1,CASSPAGTANSPLHF,TGTGCCAGCAGCCCGGCCGGGACAGCCAATTCACCCCTCCACTTT
-,-,TRBJ2-1,TRBV6-5,CASSQTGLYNEQFF,TGTGCCAGCAGCCAGACAGGACTCTACAATGAGCAGTTCTTC
-,-,TRBJ1-6,TRBV5-1,CASSLGNGPGEHTLGYNSPLHF,TGCGCCAGCAGCTTGGGTAATGGCCCCGGGGAACATACCTTGGGGTATAATTCACCCCTCCACTTT
-,-,TRBJ1-5,TRBV30,CAWSVMEVKEPQHF,TGTGCCTGGAGTGTAATGGAGGTTAAGGAGCCCCAGCATTTT
-,-,TRBJ1-1,TRBV6-5,CASRLPGGEAFF,TGTGCCAGCAGGCTCCCGGGGGGTGAAGCTTTCTTT
-,-,TRBJ1-6,TRBV6-5,CASSQRRENSPLHF,TGTGCCAGCAGTCAGAGACGGGAAAATTCACCCCTCCACTTT
once,-,TRBJ2-7,TRBV5-1,CASSLVGGGYYEQYF,TGCGCCAGCAGCTTGGTGGGGGGAGGCTACTACGAGCAGTACTTC
-,-,TRBJ2-5,TRBV6-1,CASSEALLDTQTQYF,TGTGCCAGCAGTGAAGCGCTTCTGGACACCCAGACCCAGTACTTC
few,TRBD1,TRBJ1-2,TRBV19,CASSSDRGHGYTF,TGTGCCAGTAGTAGTGACAGGGGGCATGGCTACACCTTC
-,-,TRBJ1-2,TRBV19,CASSMSGGYGYTF,TGTGCCAGTAGTATGAGTGGGGGGTATGGCTACACCTTC
-,-,TRBJ1-3,TRBV25-1,CASSDPDRGRTGNTIYF,TGTGCCAGCAGTGATCCGGATAGGGGCAGGACTGGAAACACCATATATTTT
-,TRBD1,TRBJ1-2,TRBV14,CASSLGGQGDYTF,TGTGCCAGCAGCCTCGGTGGACAGGGGGACTACACCTTC
-,-,TRBJ1-5,TRBV9,CASSVGDGLQEPQHF,TGTGCCAGCAGCGTGGGAGACGGTCTGCAGGAGCCCCAGCATTTT
-,-,TRBJ1-1,TRBV5-1,CASSLQGMVVNTEAFF,TGCGCCAGCAGCTTGCAGGGGATGGTGGTAAACACTGAAGCTTTCTTT
-,-,TRBJ2-1,TRBV5-1,CASSPDRTNEQFF,TGCGCCAGCAGCCCTGACAGGACCAATGAGCAGTTCTTC
-,-,TRBJ1-1,TRBV21-1,CASSKIDGGQGQAFF,TGTGCCAGCAGCAAAATTGACGGCGGTCAGGGGCAAGCTTTCTTT
-,TRBD2,TRBJ2-1,TRBV19,CASSITGGSNEQFF,TGTGCCAGTAGTATAACGGGGGGGTCCAATGAGCAGTTCTTC
-,TRBD1,TRBJ1-4,TRBV9,CASSETRGRVEKLFF,TGTGCCAGCAGCGAAACCAGGGGGCGCGTAGAAAAACTGTTTTTT
-,-,TRBJ2-7,TRBV12-3/TRBV12-4,CASRHRSRYEQYF,TGTGCCAGCAGACACAGGAGCAGATACGAGCAGTACTTC
-,-,TRBJ2-7,TRBV7-2,CASSLKAGAYEQYF,TGTGCCAGCAGCTTAAAGGCCGGGGCCTACGAGCAGTACTTC
-,TRBD1,TRBJ2-2,TRBV3-1/TRBV3-2,CASSLGTGSNTGELFF,TGTGCCAGCAGCCTTGGGACAGGGTCTAATACCGGGGAGCTGTTTTTT
once,-,TRBJ2-5,TRBV29-1,CSVLLPLRETQYF,TGCAGCGTTCTTTTACCCCTGAGGGAGACCCAGTACTTC
-,-,TRBJ1-5,TRBV27,CASSSTAWSNQPQHF,TGTGCCAGCAGTTCGACAGCTTGGAGCAATCAGCCCCAGCATTTT
once,TRBD1,TRBJ1-1,TRBV10-1,CASSEFAGTGANTEAFF,TGCGCCAGCAGTGAGTTCGCAGGGACAGGAGCGAACACTGAAGCTTTCTTT
-,TRBD1,TRBJ2-3,TRBV7-9,CASRWTGDTQYF,TGTGCCAGCAGGTGGACAGGGGATACGCAGTATTTT
-,TRBD1,TRBJ1-5,TRBV30,CAWSTGTGNPPQHF,TGTGCCTGGAGTACCGGGACAGGTAATCCGCCCCAGCATTTT
-,TRBD1,TRBJ1-2,TRBV5-1,CASRSLRDRPYGYTF,TGCGCCAGCAGATCGCTCCGGGACAGGCCTTATGGCTACACCTTC
-,TRBD1,TRBJ1-1,TRBV2,CASRVPGQGNTEAFF,TGTGCCAGCAGGGTTCCGGGACAGGGAAACACTGAAGCTTTCTTT
-,TRBD1,TRBJ1-5,TRBV10-3,CAIRDSQGDNQPQHF,TGTGCCATCAGAGACTCGCAGGGGGACAATCAGCCCCAGCATTTT
once,TRBD1,TRBJ2-1,TRBV5-4,CASSQDRGSYNEQFF,TGTGCCAGCAGCCAGGACAGGGGTTCCTACAATGAGCAGTTCTTC
-,TRBD1,TRBJ1-4,TRBV7-6,CASSSPTGQHEKLFF,TGTGCCAGCAGCTCTCCCACGGGACAGCACGAAAAACTGTTTTTT
-,-,TRBJ1-6,TRBV6-5,CASSYSRLYNSPLHF,TGTGCCAGCAGTTACTCGAGGCTGTATAATTCACCCCTCCACTTT